This TCR beta chain was sequenced for a study of blood T cells in healthy people across ages. Through a sample-barcoded 5' primer and a J-beta primer mix, a second PCR was run for roughly 7 to 11 cycles. TCRdb independently ran MiXCR on the 5' RACE reads; one entry per CDR3 protein. Of hundreds of thousands of distinct CDR3 sequences in the sample, roughly 52% are singletons; the top ten hold over 10%. The CDR3 is 15 amino acids. V shed 0 bases and J shed 5 bases, with 14 bases lying between them. Germline values: CDR1 MGHRA, CDR2 YSYEKL. The sequencing input was blood. The TCR comes from a man in his thirties or forties in good health. The V call is TRBV4-1, the J call TRBJ2-7, with D possibly matching TRBD2 (7 bases). CDR3 in amino acids: CASSQESGGAHEQYF. Here the CDR3 DNA reads TGCGCCAGCAGCCAAGAATCTGGGGGGGCTCACGAGCAGTACTTC.